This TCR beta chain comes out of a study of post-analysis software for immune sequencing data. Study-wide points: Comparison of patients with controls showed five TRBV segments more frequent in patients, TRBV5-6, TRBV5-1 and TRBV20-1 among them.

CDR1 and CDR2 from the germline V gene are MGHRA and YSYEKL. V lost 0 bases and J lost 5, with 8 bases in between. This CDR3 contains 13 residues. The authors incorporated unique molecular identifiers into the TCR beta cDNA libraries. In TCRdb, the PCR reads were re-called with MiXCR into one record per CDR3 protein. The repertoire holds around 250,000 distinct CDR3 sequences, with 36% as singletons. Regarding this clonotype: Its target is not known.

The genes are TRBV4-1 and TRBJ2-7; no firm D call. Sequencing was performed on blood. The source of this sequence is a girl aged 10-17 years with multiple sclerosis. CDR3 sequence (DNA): TGCGCCAGCAGCCAAGAATCTCACCACGAGCAGTACTTC. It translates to CASSQESHHEQYF.